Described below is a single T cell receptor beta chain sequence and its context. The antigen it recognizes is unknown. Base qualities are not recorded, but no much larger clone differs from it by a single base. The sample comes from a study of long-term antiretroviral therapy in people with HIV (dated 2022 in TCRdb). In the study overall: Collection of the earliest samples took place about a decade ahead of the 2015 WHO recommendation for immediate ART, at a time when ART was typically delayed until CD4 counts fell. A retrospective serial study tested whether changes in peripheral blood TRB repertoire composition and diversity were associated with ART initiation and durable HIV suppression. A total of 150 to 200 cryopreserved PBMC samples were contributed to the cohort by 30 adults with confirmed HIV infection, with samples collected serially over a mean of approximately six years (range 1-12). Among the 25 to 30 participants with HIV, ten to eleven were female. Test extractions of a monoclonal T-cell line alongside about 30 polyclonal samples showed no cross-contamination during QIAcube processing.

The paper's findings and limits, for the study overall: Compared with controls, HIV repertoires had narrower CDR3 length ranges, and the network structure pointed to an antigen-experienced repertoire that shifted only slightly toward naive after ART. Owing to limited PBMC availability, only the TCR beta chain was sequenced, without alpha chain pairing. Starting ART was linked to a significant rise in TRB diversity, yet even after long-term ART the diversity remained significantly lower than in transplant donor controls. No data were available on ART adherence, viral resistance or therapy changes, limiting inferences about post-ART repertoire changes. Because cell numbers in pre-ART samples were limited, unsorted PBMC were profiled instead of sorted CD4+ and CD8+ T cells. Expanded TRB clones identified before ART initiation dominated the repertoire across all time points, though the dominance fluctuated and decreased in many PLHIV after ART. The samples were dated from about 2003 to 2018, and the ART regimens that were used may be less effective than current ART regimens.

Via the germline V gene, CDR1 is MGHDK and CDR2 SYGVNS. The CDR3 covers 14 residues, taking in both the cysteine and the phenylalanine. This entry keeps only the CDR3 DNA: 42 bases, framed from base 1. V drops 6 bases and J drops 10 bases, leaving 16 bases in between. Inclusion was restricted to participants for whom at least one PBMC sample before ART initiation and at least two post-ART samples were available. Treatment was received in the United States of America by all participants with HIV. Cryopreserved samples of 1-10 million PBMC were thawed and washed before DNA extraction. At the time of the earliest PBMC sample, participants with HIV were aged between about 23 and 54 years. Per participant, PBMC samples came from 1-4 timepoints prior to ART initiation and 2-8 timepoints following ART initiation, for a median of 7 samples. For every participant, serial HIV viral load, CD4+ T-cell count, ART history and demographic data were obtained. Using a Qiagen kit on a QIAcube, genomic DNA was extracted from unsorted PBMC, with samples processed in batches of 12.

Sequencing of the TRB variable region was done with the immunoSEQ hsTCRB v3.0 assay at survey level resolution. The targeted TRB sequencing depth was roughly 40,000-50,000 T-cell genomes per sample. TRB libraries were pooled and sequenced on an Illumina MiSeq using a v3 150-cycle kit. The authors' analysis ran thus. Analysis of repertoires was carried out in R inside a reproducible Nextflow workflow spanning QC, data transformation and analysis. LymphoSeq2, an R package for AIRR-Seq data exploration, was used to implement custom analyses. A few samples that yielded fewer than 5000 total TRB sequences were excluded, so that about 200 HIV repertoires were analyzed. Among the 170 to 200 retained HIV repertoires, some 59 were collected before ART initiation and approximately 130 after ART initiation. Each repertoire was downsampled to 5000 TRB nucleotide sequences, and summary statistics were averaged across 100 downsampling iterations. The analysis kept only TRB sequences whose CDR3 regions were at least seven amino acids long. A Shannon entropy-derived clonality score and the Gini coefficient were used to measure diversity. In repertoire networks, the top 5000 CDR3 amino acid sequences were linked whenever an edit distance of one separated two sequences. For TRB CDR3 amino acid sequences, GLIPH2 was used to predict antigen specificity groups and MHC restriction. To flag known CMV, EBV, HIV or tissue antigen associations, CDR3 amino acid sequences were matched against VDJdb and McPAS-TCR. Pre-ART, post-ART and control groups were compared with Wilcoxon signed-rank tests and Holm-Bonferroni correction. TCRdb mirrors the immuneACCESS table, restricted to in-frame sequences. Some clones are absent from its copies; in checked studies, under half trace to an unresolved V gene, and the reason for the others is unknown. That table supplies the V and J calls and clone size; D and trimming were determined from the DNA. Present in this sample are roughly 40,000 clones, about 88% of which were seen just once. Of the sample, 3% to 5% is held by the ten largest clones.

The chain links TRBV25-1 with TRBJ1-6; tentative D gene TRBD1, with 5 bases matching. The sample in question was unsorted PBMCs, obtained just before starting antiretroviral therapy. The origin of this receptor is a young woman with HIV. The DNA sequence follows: TGTGCCAGCAGACCCCTCGGGGACTGGTCACCCCTCCACTTT. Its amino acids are CASRPLGDWSPLHF.